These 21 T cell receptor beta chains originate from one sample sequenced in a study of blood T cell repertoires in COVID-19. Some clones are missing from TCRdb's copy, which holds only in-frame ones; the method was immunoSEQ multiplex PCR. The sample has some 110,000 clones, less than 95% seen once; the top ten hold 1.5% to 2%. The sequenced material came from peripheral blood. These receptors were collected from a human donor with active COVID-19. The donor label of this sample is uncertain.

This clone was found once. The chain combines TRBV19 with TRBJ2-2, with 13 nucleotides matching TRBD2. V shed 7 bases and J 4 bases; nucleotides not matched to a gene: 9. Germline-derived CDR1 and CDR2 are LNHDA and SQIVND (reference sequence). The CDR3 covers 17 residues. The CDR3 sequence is CASTLLAGGPPTGELFF. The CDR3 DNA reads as TGTGCCAGTACCTTACTAGCGGGGGGGCCCCCCACCGGGGAGCTGTTTTTT.

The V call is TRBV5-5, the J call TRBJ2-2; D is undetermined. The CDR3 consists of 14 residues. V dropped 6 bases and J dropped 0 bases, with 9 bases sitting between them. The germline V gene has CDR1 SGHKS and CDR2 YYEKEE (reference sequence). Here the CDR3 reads CASTLTTNTGELFF. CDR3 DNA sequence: TGTGCCAGCACCTTAACAACGAACACCGGGGAGCTGTTTTTT.

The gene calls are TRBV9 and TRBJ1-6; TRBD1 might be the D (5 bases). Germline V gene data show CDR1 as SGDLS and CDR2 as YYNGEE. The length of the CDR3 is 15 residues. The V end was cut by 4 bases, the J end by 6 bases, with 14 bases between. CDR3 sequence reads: CASSTGLGRNSPLHF. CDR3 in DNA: TGTGCCAGCAGCACCGGTTTGGGGCGTAATTCACCCCTCCACTTT.

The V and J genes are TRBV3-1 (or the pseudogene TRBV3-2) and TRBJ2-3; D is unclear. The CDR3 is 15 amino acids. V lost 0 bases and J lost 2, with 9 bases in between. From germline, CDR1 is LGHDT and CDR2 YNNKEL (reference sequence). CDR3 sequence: CASSQDPVVTDTQYF. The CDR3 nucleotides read TGTGCCAGCAGCCAAGATCCGGTCGTCACAGATACGCAGTATTTT.

CDR3 residues: CASSPLDRGRLSEAFF. CDR3 sequence (DNA): TGTGCCAGCAGCCCGCTGGACAGGGGTAGGTTGTCTGAAGCTTTCTTT. V gene TRBV7-3 combines with J gene TRBJ1-1; 9 bases align to TRBD1. Germline-derived CDR1 and CDR2 are SGHTA and FQGTGA. The CDR3 runs 16 residues. The J segment lost 6 bases and the V segment lost 5 bases, leaving 13 bases of the junction unmatched.

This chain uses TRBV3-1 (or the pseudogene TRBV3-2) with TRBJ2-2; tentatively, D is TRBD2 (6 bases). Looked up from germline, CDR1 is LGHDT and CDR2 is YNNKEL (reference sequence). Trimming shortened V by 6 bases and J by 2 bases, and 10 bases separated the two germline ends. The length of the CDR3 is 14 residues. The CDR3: CASRAGTNTGELFF. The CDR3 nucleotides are TGTGCCAGCAGAGCAGGGACTAACACCGGGGAGCTGTTTTTT.

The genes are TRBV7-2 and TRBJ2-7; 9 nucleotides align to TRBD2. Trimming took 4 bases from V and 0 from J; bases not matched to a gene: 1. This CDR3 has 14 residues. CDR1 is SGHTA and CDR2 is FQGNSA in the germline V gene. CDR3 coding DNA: TGTGCCAGCAGCTCTAGCGGGAACTCCTACGAGCAGTACTTC. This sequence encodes CASSSSGNSYEQYF.

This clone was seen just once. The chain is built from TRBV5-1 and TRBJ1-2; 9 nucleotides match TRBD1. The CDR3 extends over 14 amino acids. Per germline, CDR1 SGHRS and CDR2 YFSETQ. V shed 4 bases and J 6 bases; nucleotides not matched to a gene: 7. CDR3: CASSPTTGGDGYTF. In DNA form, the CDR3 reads TGCGCCAGCAGCCCCACGACAGGGGGAGATGGCTACACCTTC.

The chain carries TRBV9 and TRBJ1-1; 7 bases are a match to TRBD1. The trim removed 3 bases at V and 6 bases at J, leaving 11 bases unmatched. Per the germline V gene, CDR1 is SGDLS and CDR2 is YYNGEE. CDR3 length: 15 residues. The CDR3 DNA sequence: TGTGCCAGCAGCGCCCATCCAACACAGGGGTCTGAAGCTTTCTTT. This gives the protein CASSAHPTQGSEAFF.

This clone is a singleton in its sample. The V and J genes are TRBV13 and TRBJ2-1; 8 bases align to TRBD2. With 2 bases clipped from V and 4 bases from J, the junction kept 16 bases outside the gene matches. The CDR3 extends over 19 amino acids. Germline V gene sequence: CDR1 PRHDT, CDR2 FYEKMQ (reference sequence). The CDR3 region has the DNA TGTGCCAGCAGCTTATGGCCCCCGCCGAGGACGGGGGGGTACAATGAGCAGTTCTTC. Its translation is CASSLWPPPRTGGYNEQFF.

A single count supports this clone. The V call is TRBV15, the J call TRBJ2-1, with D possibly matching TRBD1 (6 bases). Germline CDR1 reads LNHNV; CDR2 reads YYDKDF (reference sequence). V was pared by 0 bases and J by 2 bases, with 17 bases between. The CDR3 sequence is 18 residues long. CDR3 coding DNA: TGTGCCACCAGCAGAGAGGGGCTCAGGGGCAGGGCCTACAATGAGCAGTTCTTC. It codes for CATSREGLRGRAYNEQFF.

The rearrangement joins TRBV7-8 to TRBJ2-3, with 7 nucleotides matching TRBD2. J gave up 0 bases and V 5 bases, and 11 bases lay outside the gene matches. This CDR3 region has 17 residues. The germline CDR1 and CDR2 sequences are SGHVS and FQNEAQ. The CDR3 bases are TGTGCCAGCAGCCGAGCCTCTAGCGGTGGGAGCACAGATACGCAGTATTTT. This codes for CASSRASSGGSTDTQYF.

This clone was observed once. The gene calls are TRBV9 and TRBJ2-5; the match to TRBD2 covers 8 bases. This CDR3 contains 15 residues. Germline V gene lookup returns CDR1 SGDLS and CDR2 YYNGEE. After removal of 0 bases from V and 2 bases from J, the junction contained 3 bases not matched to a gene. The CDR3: CASSVVSSGQETQYF. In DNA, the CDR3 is TGTGCCAGCAGCGTAGTGTCTAGCGGGCAAGAGACCCAGTACTTC.

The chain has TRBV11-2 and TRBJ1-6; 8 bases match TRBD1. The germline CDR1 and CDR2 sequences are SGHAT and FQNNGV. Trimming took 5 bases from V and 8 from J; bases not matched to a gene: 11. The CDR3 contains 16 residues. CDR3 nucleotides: TGTGCCAGCAGCGACCCTAGGACAGGGTGGGATTCACCCCTCCACTTT. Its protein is CASSDPRTGWDSPLHF.

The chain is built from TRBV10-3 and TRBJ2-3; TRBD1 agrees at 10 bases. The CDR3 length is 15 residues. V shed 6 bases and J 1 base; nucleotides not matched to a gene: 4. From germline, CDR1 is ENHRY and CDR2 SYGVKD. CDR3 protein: CAIRAGTGGTDTQYF. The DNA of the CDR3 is TGTGCCATCAGAGCCGGGACAGGGGGCACAGATACGCAGTATTTT.

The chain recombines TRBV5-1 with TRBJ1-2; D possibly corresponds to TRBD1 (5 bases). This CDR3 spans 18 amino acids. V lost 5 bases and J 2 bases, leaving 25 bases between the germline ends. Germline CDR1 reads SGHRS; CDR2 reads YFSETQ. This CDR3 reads CASSSRRGFGDFNYGYTF. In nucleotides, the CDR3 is TGCGCCAGCAGTTCCCGGCGGGGGTTCGGGGACTTCAACTATGGCTACACCTTC.

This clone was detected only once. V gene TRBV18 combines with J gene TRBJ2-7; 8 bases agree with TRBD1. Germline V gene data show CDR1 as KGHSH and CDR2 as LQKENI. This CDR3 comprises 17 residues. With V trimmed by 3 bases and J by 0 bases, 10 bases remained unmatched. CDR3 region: CASSPQARTGYSYEQYF. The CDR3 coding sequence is TGTGCCAGCTCACCCCAGGCTAGGACAGGGTACTCCTACGAGCAGTACTTC.

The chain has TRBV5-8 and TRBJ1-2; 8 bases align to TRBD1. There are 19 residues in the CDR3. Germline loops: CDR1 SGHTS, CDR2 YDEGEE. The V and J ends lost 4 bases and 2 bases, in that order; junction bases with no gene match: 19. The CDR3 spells CASSPRRTGTLRRNYGYTF. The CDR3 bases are TGTGCCAGCAGCCCCCGGCGGACAGGGACCTTGAGGCGGAACTATGGCTACACCTTC.

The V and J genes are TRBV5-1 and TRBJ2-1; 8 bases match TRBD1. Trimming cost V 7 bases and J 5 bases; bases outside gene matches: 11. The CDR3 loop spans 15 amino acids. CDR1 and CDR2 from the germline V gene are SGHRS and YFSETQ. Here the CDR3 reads CASAFNRGDDNEQFF. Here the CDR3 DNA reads TGCGCCAGCGCTTTTAACAGGGGGGACGACAATGAGCAGTTCTTC.

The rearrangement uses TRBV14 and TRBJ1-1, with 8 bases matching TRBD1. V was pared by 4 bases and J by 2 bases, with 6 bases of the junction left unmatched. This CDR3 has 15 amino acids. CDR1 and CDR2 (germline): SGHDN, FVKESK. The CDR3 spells CASSRWTGRNTEAFF. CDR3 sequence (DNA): TGTGCCAGCAGCCGATGGACAGGGAGAAACACTGAAGCTTTCTTT.

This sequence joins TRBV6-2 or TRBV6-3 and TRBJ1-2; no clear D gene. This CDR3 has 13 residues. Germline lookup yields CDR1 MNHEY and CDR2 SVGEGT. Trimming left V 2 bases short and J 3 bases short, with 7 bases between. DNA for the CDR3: TGTGCCAGCAGTTACGATCCGGACTATGGCTACACCTTC. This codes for CASSYDPDYGYTF.